These 24 T cell receptor beta chains were all obtained from the same sample, sequenced in a study of blood T cell repertoires in COVID-19. Profiled with immunoSEQ multiplex PCR; TCRdb holds only in-frame clones, not every one. The sample consists of around 290,000 clones, approximately 91% of them appearing once. Sequencing input: peripheral blood. The receptor set was obtained from a woman aged 25 to 39 with COVID-19, enrolled during active disease.

The rearrangement uses TRBV27 and TRBJ2-7; 7 positions agree with TRBD1. Germline CDR1 and CDR2: MNHEY and SMNVEV (reference sequence). After removal of 5 bases from V and 6 bases from J, the junction contained 4 bases not matched to a gene. The CDR3 runs to 12 residues. CDR3 DNA sequence: TGTGCCAGCAGTCTAGGGACAGCCGAGCAGTACTTC. Translating it yields CASSLGTAEQYF.

The chain carries TRBV19 and TRBJ1-6, with TRBD1 matching over 8 bases. Germline-derived CDR1 and CDR2 are LNHDA and SQIVND (reference sequence). V shed 5 bases, J shed 7 bases, and the junction held 4 bases outside the gene matches. The CDR3 has 14 residues. CDR3 protein: CASSVRDRNSPLHF. The CDR3 nucleotides are TGTGCCAGTAGTGTCCGGGACAGGAATTCACCCCTCCACTTT.

This clone was counted between two and nine times. This chain links TRBV7-9 with TRBJ1-3, with D possibly being TRBD1 (5 bases). The CDR3 loop spans 16 amino acids. Trimming removed 5 bases at V and 2 bases at J, with 16 bases between. Germline V gene data show CDR1 as SEHNR and CDR2 as FQNEAQ (reference sequence). CDR3 amino acids: CASSRREAVAGNTIYF. In DNA form, the CDR3 reads TGTGCCAGCAGCCGCAGGGAAGCCGTAGCTGGAAACACCATATATTTT.

This clone was recorded once. CDR3 coding DNA: TGTGCCAGCAGATACACAGGGGCCTGGGATCAGCCCCAGCATTTT. It encodes CASRYTGAWDQPQHF. This chain connects TRBV6-6 to TRBJ1-5; 7 nucleotides align to TRBD1. The CDR3 extends over 15 amino acids. V was clipped by 6 bases and J by 5 bases; unmatched bases: 10. Germline assignment: CDR1 MNHNY and CDR2 SVGAGI (reference sequence).

The chain joins TRBV19 to TRBJ2-1; 11 nucleotides line up with TRBD2. The CDR3 loop spans 15 amino acids. Germline V lookup: CDR1 LNHDA, CDR2 SQIVND (reference sequence). The V and J ends lost 1 base and 7 bases, in that order; junction bases with no gene match: 3. The CDR3 DNA is TGTGCCAGTAGTATAGTAGCGGGAGGGCCTAATGAGCAGTTCTTC. This translates into CASSIVAGGPNEQFF. Together with reference TRBV19 and TRBJ2-1, the CDR3 gives the full variable domain: DGGITQSPKYLFRKEGQNVTLSCEQNLNHDAMYWYRQDPGQGLRLIYYSQIVNDFQKGDIAEGYSVSREKKESFPLTVTSAQKNPTAFYLCASSIVAGGPNEQFFGPGTRLTVL.

This clone was picked up one time. V usage is TRBV12-3 or TRBV12-4 and J usage is TRBJ2-1; maybe TRBD1 (6 bases). The CDR3 consists of 13 residues. Trimming took 3 bases from V and 7 from J, leaving 10 bases between them. This CDR3 is CASSFGQGNEQFF. CDR3 sequence (DNA): TGTGCCAGCAGTTTTGGGCAGGGGAATGAGCAGTTCTTC.

The chain has TRBV28 and TRBJ2-7; TRBD1 aligns across 7 bases. The CDR3 covers 15 residues. Germline CDR1 is MDHEN and CDR2 is SYDVKM. The V and J ends lost 3 bases and 2 bases, in that order; junction bases with no gene match: 7. The CDR3 loop reads CASSFTDRWAYEQYF. The CDR3 DNA sequence: TGTGCCAGCAGTTTCACGGACAGGTGGGCCTACGAGCAGTACTTC.

This rearrangement joins TRBV19 to TRBJ2-3; 11 positions match TRBD2. CDR1 is LNHDA, CDR2 SQIVND, per germline (reference sequence). There are 15 residues in the CDR3. Trimming at V came to 5 bases and at J to 5 bases, leaving 6 bases not matched to a gene. The CDR3 spells CASSELAGGLDTQYF. Written as DNA, the CDR3 is TGTGCCAGTAGTGAGCTAGCGGGAGGTTTAGATACGCAGTATTTT.

The rearrangement uses TRBV5-1 and TRBJ2-1; 11 bases line up with TRBD2. V shed 3 bases, J shed 7 bases, and the junction held 12 bases outside the gene matches. The CDR3 is 17 amino acids. Germline CDR1 and CDR2: SGHRS and YFSETQ. The CDR3 DNA reads TGCGCCAGCAGCTCAAACCCGACTAGCGGGATGGGGAATGAGCAGTTCTTC. Protein sequence: CASSSNPTSGMGNEQFF.

The rearrangement uses TRBV2 and TRBJ2-7; 7 nucleotides match TRBD1. CDR3 size: 13 residues. Germline CDR1 SNHLY, CDR2 FYNNEI. Germline trimming cut 7 bases from V and 0 bases from J; bases unmatched to any gene: 3. The CDR3 DNA sequence: TGTGCCAGCAATAGGGACAGCTCCTACGAGCAGTACTTC. It encodes CASNRDSSYEQYF.

As regards this clone: At the DNA level, this CDR3 is encoded by other sequences in the same sample as well. V and J are TRBV2 and TRBJ1-5, with 9 bases matching TRBD1. This CDR3 spans 15 amino acids. Germline CDR1 reads SNHLY; CDR2 reads FYNNEI. With V trimmed by 4 bases and J by 4 bases, 5 bases remained unmatched. The CDR3 DNA reads TGTGCCAGCAGTGGAACGGGACAGGGTAATCAGCCCCAGCATTTT. Protein: CASSGTGQGNQPQHF.

The V and J genes are TRBV4-1 and TRBJ2-1; 10 bases are a match to TRBD1. The CDR3 totals 17 residues. Germline assignment: CDR1 MGHRA and CDR2 YSYEKL. V was pared by 1 base and J by 5 bases, with 8 bases of the junction left unmatched. CDR3 DNA: TGCGCCAGCAGCCAAGGTTGGACAGGGGGTAACCACAATGAGCAGTTCTTC. Amino acids: CASSQGWTGGNHNEQFF.

The count of this clone is one. The chain is built from TRBV27 and TRBJ2-7; 12 bases are shared with TRBD2. Losses at the gene ends were 4 bases for V and 2 bases for J; bases not matched to a gene: 0. CDR1 and CDR2 (germline): MNHEY, SMNVEV (reference sequence). CDR3 length equals 14 residues. CDR3 nucleotide sequence: TGTGCCAGCAGTTGGACTAGCGGGACCTACGAGCAGTACTTC. It yields the protein CASSWTSGTYEQYF.

Comment on this clone: Additional DNA sequences in this sample encode the identical CDR3. The rearrangement links TRBV9 to TRBJ2-1; 12 bases line up with TRBD2. The germline gives CDR1 SGDLS, CDR2 YYNGEE. This CDR3 spans 17 amino acids. The V segment lost 2 bases and the J segment 1 base; nucleotides outside the gene matches: 4. This CDR3 is CASSVGLAGGSYNEQFF. The CDR3 DNA reads TGTGCCAGCAGCGTGGGACTAGCGGGTGGGTCCTACAATGAGCAGTTCTTC.

The chain recombines TRBV7-2 with TRBJ2-1; 15 bases map to TRBD2. Trimming cost V 4 bases and J 9 bases; bases outside gene matches: 7. Germline V gene lookup returns CDR1 SGHTA and CDR2 FQGNSA. The CDR3 runs 16 residues. This chain's CDR3 is CASSSNPGLAGGEQFF. The CDR3 nucleotides read TGTGCCAGCAGCTCCAATCCGGGACTAGCGGGAGGTGAGCAGTTCTTC.

This chain uses TRBV18 with TRBJ1-2; the D is unclear. With 6 bases removed from V and 4 bases from J, the gap between germline ends came to 18 bases. This CDR3 region has 15 residues. From germline, CDR1 is KGHSH and CDR2 LQKENI. The CDR3: CASSPPISGPYGYTF. CDR3 nucleotide sequence: TGTGCCAGCTCGCCGCCAATCTCGGGTCCCTATGGCTACACCTTC.

The rearrangement uses TRBV28 and TRBJ1-2, with 9 bases matching TRBD1. The length of the CDR3 is 16 residues. The trim removed 6 bases at V and 7 bases at J, leaving 15 bases unmatched. Germline V gene lookup returns CDR1 MDHEN and CDR2 SYDVKM. The CDR3 DNA follows: TGTGCCAGCAGATACCCCGGGACAGGGTTTGTAGGTGGCTACACCTTC. It translates to CASRYPGTGFVGGYTF.

J is TRBJ1-5 and V is TRBV19; 9 bases match TRBD1. Germline trimming cut 7 bases from V and 4 bases from J; bases unmatched to any gene: 8. Per germline, CDR1 LNHDA and CDR2 SQIVND (reference sequence). The length of the CDR3 is 15 residues. The CDR3 loop is CASTAGQGGNQPQHF. The CDR3 region has the DNA TGTGCCAGTACCGCGGGACAGGGCGGAAATCAGCCCCAGCATTTT.

The gene calls are TRBV9 and TRBJ2-3; D uncertain. The CDR3 runs to 14 residues. Trimming took off 3 bases at V and 6 bases at J, with 14 bases between the two ends. Germline-derived CDR1 and CDR2 are SGDLS and YYNGEE. CDR3 sequence: CASSGEYLGDTQYF. The CDR3 nucleotides read TGTGCCAGCAGCGGAGAATACCTCGGGGATACGCAGTATTTT.

The rearrangement uses TRBV6-5 and TRBJ1-3; no definite D call. CDR3 length: 15 amino acids. Per germline, CDR1 MNHEY and CDR2 SVGAGI. The V end lost 6 bases, the J end lost 3 bases, and 15 bases lay between the germline ends. The CDR3 sequence: CASRIRWPNGNTIYF. The CDR3, as DNA: TGTGCCAGCAGGATCCGATGGCCGAATGGAAACACCATATATTTT.

The genes are TRBV6-5 and TRBJ1-5, with D unresolved. The length of the CDR3 is 14 residues. Germline CDR1 MNHEY, CDR2 SVGAGI. The V and J ends lost 6 bases and 2 bases respectively, with 11 bases between them. The CDR3 loop is CASSPGSRNQPQHF. The CDR3 DNA follows: TGTGCCAGCAGCCCCGGGAGCCGCAATCAGCCCCAGCATTTT.

This rearrangement joins TRBV6-2 or TRBV6-3 to TRBJ2-3, with no clear D. Trimming took off 2 bases at V and 2 bases at J, with 8 bases between the two ends. Germline V lookup: CDR1 MNHEY, CDR2 SVGEGT. The CDR3 length is 14 residues. The CDR3 DNA sequence: TGTGCCAGCAGTTACCACAGAGACACAGATACGCAGTATTTT. Its protein product is CASSYHRDTDTQYF.

The rearrangement joins TRBV7-9 to TRBJ2-5; possibly TRBD1 for D (5 bases). There are 14 residues in the CDR3. Germline CDR1 is SEHNR and CDR2 is FQNEAQ (reference sequence). The V gene lost 5 bases and the J gene lost 6 bases, with 16 bases spanning the gap. CDR3 amino acids: CASSPSPDTKTQYF. Written as DNA, the CDR3 is TGTGCCAGCAGCCCCTCCCCGGACACAAAGACCCAGTACTTC.

This sequence joins TRBV6-5 and TRBJ1-3; D is unclear. Trimming removed 2 bases at V and 2 bases at J, with 7 bases between. CDR3 length: 14 residues. Germline values: CDR1 MNHEY, CDR2 SVGAGI. The CDR3 sequence: CASSYGQAGNTIYF. DNA of the CDR3: TGTGCCAGCAGTTACGGGCAGGCTGGAAACACCATATATTTT.